The 2 T cell receptor beta chains presented below share a single source sample, sequenced in a study of cytomegalovirus exposure and HLA in healthy donors. Primers included in the PCR were 60 Vbeta and 13 Jbeta primers. The table came from immunoSEQ multiplex PCR; TCRdb's copy has only in-frame clones and leaves some out. The repertoire holds under 120,000 clones, with around 80% as singletons. The sequencing input was PBMCs. The receptor source for this set is a middle-aged woman in good health and CMV-seronegative.

The chain employs TRBV6-5 and TRBJ1-1; D unresolved. The V gene's germline CDR1 is MNHEY and CDR2 SVGAGI. CDR3 length equals 13 residues. V gave up 0 bases and J gave up 3 bases, with 5 bases separating them. In DNA, the CDR3 is TGTGCCAGCAGTTACTCGAGGGACACTGAAGCTTTCTTT. Encoded protein: CASSYSRDTEAFF.

This chain uses TRBV7-2 with TRBJ1-1; TRBD1 matches at 8 bases. Germline values: CDR1 SGHTA, CDR2 FQGNSA. The CDR3 has 14 residues. After removal of 3 bases from V and 6 bases from J, the junction contained 6 bases not matched to a gene. The CDR3 reads CASSLLGQGAEAFF. The CDR3 region has the DNA TGTGCCAGCAGCTTGTTAGGACAGGGTGCTGAAGCTTTCTTT.